This T cell receptor (beta chain) was identified in a study of identical twins (TCRdb year 2016). Study-level background: TCR alpha and beta repertoires from monozygotic twins, unrelated adults of various ages and cord blood were deep-sequenced to test whether fetal clonotypes persist. To rule out contamination, the twin experiments were replicated at different times with different library preparation protocols. General study outcomes and caveats: Abundant cord blood beta clonotypes had fewer insertions, young adult naive repertoires showed a similar but weaker trend, and memory repertoires showed no such trend. Compared with coincidental sharing between unrelated individuals, out-of-frame TCR alpha sequences shared between twins had an excess of sequences with low generation probability. In beta out-of-frame sequences, excess twin sharing was weaker, because having fewer shared sequences lowered the signal-to-noise ratio. Recombination models systematically underestimated out-of-frame TCR alpha sharing in monozygotic twins but agreed with sharing between unrelated individuals. Because the same donors could not be followed over many years, the conclusions depended on cross-sectional statistical analysis. Zero-insertion analyses could be partly confounded by invariant T cells such as MAIT and iNKT, although diverse VJ usage argued against such confounding for most clonotypes.

V is reduced by 11 bases and J by 5 bases, leaving a spacing of 20 bases between them. The CDR3 measures 14 amino acids from cysteine to phenylalanine. Only the CDR3 DNA is retained, 42 bases long and in frame from the first base. CDR1 and CDR2, looked up from the germline V gene, are ENHRY and SYGVKD. This clonotype was found many times. Its target antigen remains unknown. The record has no base qualities; no much larger clone is one base away. The library was made by 5' RACE. The data were produced on an Illumina HiSeq 2000. A universal primer binding site was introduced by template switching, and a unique molecular identifier was present in the final cDNA, enabling accurate counting of TCR cDNA molecules. First-strand cDNA for TCR alpha and beta chains was synthesized from specific primers in the conserved constant-segment region. To control for contamination, every cDNA library carried two barcodes: a SMART-Mk sample barcode plus Illumina barcodes. Two successive PCR steps introduced TruSeq adapter sequences along with Illumina sample barcodes. The TCR alpha and beta cDNA libraries were sequenced on the Illumina HiSeq platform using custom primers. The source study handled its data this way. Unique molecular identifiers were extracted from raw reads with MiGEC, and CDR3 positions were determined with MiXCR. Recombination models were inferred per individual with the repgenHMM and IGoR tools using an EM algorithm. The tcR package in R was used for shared clonotype analysis, with sharing normalized by the product of cloneset sizes. To study raw recombination free of thymic and clonal selection effects, out-of-frame nonproductive sequences were analyzed. TCRdb itself trimmed the public reads at Q25 with fastp, ran MiXCR and retained productive beta chains. Entries are consolidated by CDR3 protein sequence, retaining the most common genes and DNA. Here the V and J calls rest on TCRdb's processing, not on the authors' analysis. This sample comprises 260,000 or so distinct CDR3 sequences, 6% to 8.5% of them detected only once. The ten largest clones capture roughly 5% of the sample.

Only healthy Caucasian donors were included. Three pairs of female monozygotic twins, all aged about 18 to 29 years, were included in the twin cohort. CD4+ and CD8+ T cell populations were isolated with positive isolation kits from Invitrogen. These data are also associated with another study on yellow fever vaccine responses in identical twins. As described in the second report: According to the authors, the vaccine-induced T cell response in identical twins seemed to be partly convergent and partly specific to each individual. In identical twins, the study followed T cell clones that responded to the vaccine with precision.

The sequenced sample consisted of CD8+ T cells sorted from blood. The chain links TRBV10-3 with TRBJ2-3; 5 matching bases give a weak D call of TRBD1. This TCR came from a young woman in good health. CDR3 loop: CAAEGAGKGDTQYF. The DNA reads as follows: TGTGCCGCCGAAGGGGCAGGGAAAGGAGATACGCAGTATTTT.